This T cell receptor beta chain was recovered during a study of OX40 agonist ivuxolimab in advanced cancers. Germline lookup yields CDR1 SGHTA and CDR2 FQGNSA. The junction had 7 bases not matched to a gene; V was cut back by 0 bases and J by 4 bases. This CDR3 contains 17 residues. Repertoires were generated with immunoSEQ multiplex PCR, while TCRdb's copy carries only in-frame clones and drops some. The sample includes fewer than 100,000 clones, approximately 86% seen only once; the top ten take roughly 2.1%. This rearrangement joins TRBV7-2 to TRBJ2-5; 11 nucleotides line up with TRBD2. Sequencing was performed on CD4+ or CD8+ T cells sorted from blood, taken in a trial of the OX40 agonist ivuxolimab. The sequence came from an adult with an advanced solid tumor such as melanoma, head and neck, liver or kidney cancer. CDR3 sequence: CASSLALVAGGRETQYF. DNA of the CDR3: TGTGCCAGCAGCTTAGCGCTGGTAGCGGGGGGGCGAGAGACCCAGTACTTC.